This is a list of T cell receptor beta chains from one sample in a study of radiotherapy plus CTLA-4 blockade in lung cancer. Some clones are missing from TCRdb's copy, which holds only in-frame ones; the method was immunoSEQ multiplex PCR. Of 60,000 to 70,000 clones detected, about 83% appear once; the ten largest clones hold 4% to 5%. The sample consisted of peripheral blood, taken from a patient treated with radiotherapy plus ipilimumab. The receptors come from a human donor with non-small cell lung cancer who had a partial response to radiotherapy plus ipilimumab. The CDR3 runs from the conserved cysteine through the conserved F or W. D genes are given only for firm matches. Some rows mark clone size as missing; the rest say once, few, many or name a class of expanded clone.

J | size | V | D | CDR3 | DNA
TRBJ1-2 | - | TRBV6-1 | - | CASRETGVVDGYTF | TGTGCCAGCAGGGAGACAGGAGTGGTCGATGGCTACACCTTC
TRBJ1-1 | few | TRBV2 | - | CASTTRGNTEAFF | TGTGCCAGCACTACCCGAGGGAACACTGAAGCTTTCTTT
TRBJ2-7 | - | TRBV6-5 | - | CASREGRGEQYF | TGTGCCAGCAGGGAAGGCCGCGGCGAGCAGTACTTC
TRBJ2-5 | - | TRBV27 | TRBD2 | CASSLSGGPAETQYF | TGTGCCAGCAGTTTATCGGGAGGGCCAGCGGAGACCCAGTACTTC
TRBJ2-7 | - | TRBV30 | TRBD1 | CAWSVPRQGASEQYF | TGTGCCTGGAGTGTACCGAGACAGGGGGCGAGTGAGCAGTACTTC
TRBJ2-5 | - | TRBV29-1 | TRBD2 | CSVGTSGSVRTQYF | TGCAGCGTGGGGACTAGCGGGAGTGTTAGGACCCAGTACTTC
TRBJ1-2 | - | TRBV29-1 | - | CSVEANGRVYGYTF | TGCAGCGTTGAAGCAAACGGGAGGGTGTATGGCTACACCTTC
TRBJ2-3 | - | TRBV27 | - | CASSRSRGQSTDTQYF | TGTGCCAGCAGTCGGAGCAGGGGCCAAAGCACAGATACGCAGTATTTT
TRBJ2-3 | - | TRBV19 | TRBD1 | CATGQGASTDTQYF | TGTGCCACCGGACAGGGGGCCTCCACAGATACGCAGTATTTT
TRBJ1-1 | few | TRBV18 | - | CASSPPGRNTEAFF | TGTGCCAGCTCACCACCGGGGCGGAACACTGAAGCTTTCTTT
TRBJ1-3 | - | TRBV5-6 | - | CASSFAGGGSSGNTIYF | TGTGCCAGCAGCTTCGCGGGAGGGGGATCTTCCGGAAACACCATATATTTT
TRBJ2-6 | - | TRBV19 | - | CASSPEDRRVLTF | TGTGCCAGTAGTCCCGAAGACAGGAGGGTCCTGACTTTC
TRBJ1-3 | - | TRBV27 | - | CASSPSWSSGNTIYF | TGTGCCAGCAGTCCCAGTTGGAGCTCTGGAAACACCATATATTTT
TRBJ2-5 | - | TRBV7-9 | TRBD1 | CASSLGTGEETQYF | TGTGCCAGCAGCCTAGGGACAGGGGAAGAGACCCAGTACTTC
TRBJ2-2 | - | TRBV5-1 | - | CASSLQGFGELFF | TGCGCCAGCAGCTTGCAGGGGTTCGGGGAGCTGTTTTTT
TRBJ1-1 | few | TRBV6-1 | - | CASSEVGQNTEAFF | TGTGCCAGCAGTGAAGTGGGACAGAACACTGAAGCTTTCTTT